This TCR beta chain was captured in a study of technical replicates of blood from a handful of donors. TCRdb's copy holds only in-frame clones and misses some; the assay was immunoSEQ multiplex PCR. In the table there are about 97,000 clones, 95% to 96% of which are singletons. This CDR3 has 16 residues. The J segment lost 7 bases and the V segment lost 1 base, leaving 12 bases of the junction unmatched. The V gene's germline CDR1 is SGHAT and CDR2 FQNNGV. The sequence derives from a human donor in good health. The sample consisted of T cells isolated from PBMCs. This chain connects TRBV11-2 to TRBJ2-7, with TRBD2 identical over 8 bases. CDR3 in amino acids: CASSLALAGRRGEQYF. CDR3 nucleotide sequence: TGTGCCAGCAGCTTAGCTTTAGCGGGGCGGCGGGGGGAGCAGTACTTC.